A selection of T cell receptor beta chains follows, all from one sample in a study of technical replicates of blood from a few donors. The table came from immunoSEQ multiplex PCR; TCRdb's copy has only in-frame clones and leaves some out. The sample carries 75,000 to 90,000 clones, approximately 90% recorded once. The material sequenced was T cells isolated from PBMCs. Receptors originate from a human donor in good health. Each CDR3 is given with its conserved first and last residue. D genes are given only for firm matches. Clone sizes are given selectively: once, few, many, or a class where the clone is expanded.

clone_size	v_call	j_call	d_call	cdr3_aa	cdr3_nt
-	TRBV6-4	TRBJ1-1	TRBD1	CASSDTNEPDRAFMNTEAFF	TGTGCCAGCAGTGACACAAATGAACCGGACAGGGCCTTCATGAACACTGAAGCTTTCTTT
-	TRBV5-4	TRBJ1-2	TRBD1	CASSLGQGAGGYTF	TGTGCCAGCAGTTTGGGACAGGGGGCGGGCGGCTACACCTTC
once	TRBV5-6	TRBJ1-2	-	CASSLGFKGANYGYTF	TGTGCCAGCAGCTTGGGGTTCAAAGGGGCTAACTATGGCTACACCTTC
once	TRBV14	TRBJ1-1	TRBD1	CASSPRGPEAFF	TGTGCCAGCAGCCCCAGGGGGCCTGAAGCTTTCTTT
-	TRBV2	TRBJ2-7	-	CASSARIGQYF	TGTGCCAGCAGTGCGCGTATTGGGCAGTACTTC
-	TRBV4-2	TRBJ1-1	-	CASSQVGGGLDTEAFF	TGTGCCAGCAGCCAAGTGGGGGGTGGGTTGGACACTGAAGCTTTCTTT
-	TRBV11-2	TRBJ2-2	-	CASSLDRWADTYTGELFF	TGTGCCAGCAGCTTAGATCGGTGGGCCGATACGTACACCGGGGAGCTGTTTTTT
-	TRBV15	TRBJ2-7	TRBD2	CATSLRLAGGPLSEQYF	TGTGCCACCAGCCTCCGACTAGCGGGAGGGCCACTAAGCGAGCAGTACTTC
once	TRBV29-1	TRBJ2-1	TRBD2	CSVGRGLAGYNEQFF	TGCAGCGTCGGAAGAGGACTAGCGGGTTACAATGAGCAGTTCTTC
-	TRBV10-1	TRBJ2-1	-	CASSDSGLTSYNEQFF	TGCGCCAGCAGTGATTCGGGACTGACCTCCTACAATGAGCAGTTCTTC